The T cell receptor (beta chain) described here comes from a study of blood T cell repertoires in COVID-19. In the authors' methods: Counts of nucleated cells, estimated from reference gene primer amplification, were obtained. Clones were sequenced by immunoSEQ multiplex PCR, and TCRdb holds only the in-frame ones, with some missing. D and trimming were read from the DNA, whereas the V and J calls and clone size are those reported in that table. The profile shows 250,000 or so clones, approximately 92% of them singletons. V gave up 2 bases and J gave up 5 bases, with 10 bases separating them. The germline V gene encodes CDR1 WSHSY and CDR2 SAAADI. The length of the CDR3 is 14 residues.

The TCR comes from a woman aged 40-49 years who had recovered from COVID-19. The sample was peripheral blood. The chain combines TRBV10-2 with TRBJ1-5, with D unresolved. Here the CDR3 reads CASSEIRGDQPQHF. CDR3 nucleotide sequence: TGCGCCAGCAGTGAGATTCGGGGAGATCAGCCCCAGCATTTT.